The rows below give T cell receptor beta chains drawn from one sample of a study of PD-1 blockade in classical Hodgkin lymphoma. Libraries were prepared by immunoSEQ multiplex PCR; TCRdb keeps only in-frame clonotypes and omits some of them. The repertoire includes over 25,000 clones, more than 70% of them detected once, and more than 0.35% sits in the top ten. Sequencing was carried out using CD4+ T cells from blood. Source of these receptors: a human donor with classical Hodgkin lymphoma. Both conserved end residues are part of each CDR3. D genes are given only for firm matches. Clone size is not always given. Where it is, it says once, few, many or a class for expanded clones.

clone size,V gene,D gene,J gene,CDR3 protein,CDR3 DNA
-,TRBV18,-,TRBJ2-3,CASSPPSSADTQYF,TGTGCCAGCTCACCACCGTCCAGCGCAGATACGCAGTATTTT
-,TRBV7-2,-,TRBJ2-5,CASSRGTEQETQYF,TGTGCCAGCAGCCGCGGGACCGAACAAGAGACCCAGTACTTC
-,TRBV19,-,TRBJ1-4,CASHDPGRNEKLFF,TGTGCCAGTCACGACCCTGGGAGAAACGAAAAACTGTTTTTT
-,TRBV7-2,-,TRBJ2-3,CASSANRDTQYF,TGTGCCAGCAGCGCAAACAGGGATACGCAGTATTTT
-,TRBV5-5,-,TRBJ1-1,CASSPNIQGGMNTEAFF,TGTGCCAGCAGCCCAAATATACAGGGAGGGATGAACACTGAAGCTTTCTTT
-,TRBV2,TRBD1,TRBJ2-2,CASSEGAGGAGELFF,TGTGCCAGCAGTGAAGGGGCAGGGGGCGCCGGGGAGCTGTTTTTT
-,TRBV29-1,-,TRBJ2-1,CSVVAYNEQFF,TGCAGCGTTGTAGCCTACAATGAGCAGTTCTTC
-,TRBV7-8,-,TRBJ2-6,CARDHPGANVLTF,TGTGCCAGGGATCACCCTGGGGCCAACGTCCTGACTTTC
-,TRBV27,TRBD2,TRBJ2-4,CASSPRLAGAPSVNIQYF,TGTGCCAGCAGTCCCCGACTAGCGGGAGCCCCCTCGGTGAACATTCAGTACTTC
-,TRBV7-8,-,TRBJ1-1,CASSLFGRDTEAFF,TGTGCCAGCAGCTTATTTGGGAGAGACACTGAAGCTTTCTTT
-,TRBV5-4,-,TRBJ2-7,CASSLVGEPYEQYF,TGTGCCAGCAGTTTGGTTGGAGAACCCTACGAGCAGTACTTC
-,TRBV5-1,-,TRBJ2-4,CASSSQGGGSTSIQYF,TGCGCCAGCAGCTCCCAGGGGGGCGGGAGTACAAGCATTCAGTACTTC
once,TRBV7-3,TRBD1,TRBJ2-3,CASSPDRGTGTQYF,TGTGCCAGCAGCCCGGACAGGGGGACGGGGACGCAGTATTTT
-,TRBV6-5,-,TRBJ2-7,CASSYHWQAFEQYF,TGTGCCAGCAGTTACCACTGGCAGGCATTCGAGCAGTACTTC
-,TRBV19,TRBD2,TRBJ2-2,CASIRAATSGPRYTGELFF,TGTGCCAGTATTAGGGCCGCTACTAGCGGTCCCCGATACACCGGGGAGCTGTTTTTT
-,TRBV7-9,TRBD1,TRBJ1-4,CASSFGTGDEKLFF,TGTGCCAGCAGCTTCGGGACAGGGGATGAAAAACTGTTTTTT
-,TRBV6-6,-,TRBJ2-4,CASSYLRGLAKNIQYF,TGTGCCAGCAGTTACTTGAGGGGCCTAGCCAAAAACATTCAGTACTTC
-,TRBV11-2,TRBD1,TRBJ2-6,CASSSGGGVGANVLTF,TGTGCCAGCAGCTCAGGGGGCGGAGTGGGGGCCAACGTCCTGACTTTC
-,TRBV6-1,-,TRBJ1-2,CASSESYGYTF,TGTGCCAGCAGTGAAAGCTATGGCTACACCTTC
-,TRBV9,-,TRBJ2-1,CASSVGWSHNEQFF,TGTGCCAGCAGCGTGGGTTGGAGCCACAATGAGCAGTTCTTC
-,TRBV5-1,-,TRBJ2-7,CASSLGGSDEQYF,TGCGCCAGCAGCTTGGGGGGCTCAGACGAGCAGTACTTC
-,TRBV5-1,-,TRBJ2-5,CASSPAGAQETQYF,TGCGCCAGCAGCCCGGCGGGCGCGCAAGAGACCCAGTACTTC
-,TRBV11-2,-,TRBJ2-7,CASSLFPTASYEQYF,TGTGCCAGCAGCTTATTCCCAACCGCGTCCTACGAGCAGTACTTC
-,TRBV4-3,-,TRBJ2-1,CASSQDQNNEQFF,TGCGCCAGCAGCCAAGACCAGAACAATGAGCAGTTCTTC
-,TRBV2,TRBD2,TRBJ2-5,CASSGGLADQETQYF,TGTGCCAGCAGTGGGGGACTAGCGGACCAAGAGACCCAGTACTTC
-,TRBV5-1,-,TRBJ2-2,CASSLSGELFF,TGCGCCAGCAGCTTAAGCGGGGAGCTGTTTTTT
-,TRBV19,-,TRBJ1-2,CASSIGESYGYTF,TGTGCCAGTAGTATAGGAGAGTCCTATGGCTACACCTTC
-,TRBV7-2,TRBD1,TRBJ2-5,CASSSHRGPGETQYF,TGTGCCAGCAGCTCGCACAGGGGGCCAGGGGAGACCCAGTACTTC
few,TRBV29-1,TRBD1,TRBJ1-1,CSAGQGGNTEAFF,TGCAGCGCCGGACAGGGCGGGAACACTGAAGCTTTCTTT
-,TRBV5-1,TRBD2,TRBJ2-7,CASSLRVGSGSVYEQYF,TGCGCCAGCAGCTTGCGGGTTGGTAGCGGGAGTGTATACGAGCAGTACTTC
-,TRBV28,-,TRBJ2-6,CASSLYGSGANVLTF,TGTGCCAGCAGTTTATACGGCTCTGGGGCCAACGTCCTGACTTTC
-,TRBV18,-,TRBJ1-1,CASSLSRVGNTEAFF,TGTGCCAGCTCACTCTCACGCGTTGGGAACACTGAAGCTTTCTTT